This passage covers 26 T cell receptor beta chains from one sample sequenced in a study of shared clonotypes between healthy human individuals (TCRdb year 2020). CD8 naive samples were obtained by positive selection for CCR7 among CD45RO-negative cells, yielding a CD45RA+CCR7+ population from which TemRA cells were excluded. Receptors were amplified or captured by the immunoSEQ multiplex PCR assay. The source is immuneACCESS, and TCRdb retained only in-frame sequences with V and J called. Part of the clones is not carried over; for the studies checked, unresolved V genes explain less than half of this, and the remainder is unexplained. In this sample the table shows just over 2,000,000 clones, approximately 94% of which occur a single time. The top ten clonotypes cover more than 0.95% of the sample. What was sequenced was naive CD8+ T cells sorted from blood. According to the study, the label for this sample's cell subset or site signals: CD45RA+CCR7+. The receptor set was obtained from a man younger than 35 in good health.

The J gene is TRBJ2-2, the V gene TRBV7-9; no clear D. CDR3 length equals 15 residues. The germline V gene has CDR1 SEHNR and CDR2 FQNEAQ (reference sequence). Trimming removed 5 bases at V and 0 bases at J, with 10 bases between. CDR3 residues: CASSTPISNTGELFF. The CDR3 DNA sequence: TGTGCCAGCAGCACACCGATATCGAACACCGGGGAGCTGTTTTTT.

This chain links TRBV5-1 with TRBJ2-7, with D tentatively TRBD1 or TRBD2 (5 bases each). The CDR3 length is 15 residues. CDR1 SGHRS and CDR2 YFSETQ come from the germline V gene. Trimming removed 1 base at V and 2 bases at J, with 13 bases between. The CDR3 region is CASSLNQGRAYEQYF. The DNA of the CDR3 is TGCGCCAGCAGCTTGAATCAGGGACGCGCCTACGAGCAGTACTTC.

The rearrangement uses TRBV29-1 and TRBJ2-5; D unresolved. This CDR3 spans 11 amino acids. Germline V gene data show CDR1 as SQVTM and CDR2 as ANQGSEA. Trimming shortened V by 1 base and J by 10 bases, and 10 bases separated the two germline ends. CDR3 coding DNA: TGCAGCGTTGAAGGGGGTCTTATCCAGTACTTC. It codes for CSVEGGLIQYF. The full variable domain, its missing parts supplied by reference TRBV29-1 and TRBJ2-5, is SAVISQKPSRDICQRGTSLTIQCQVDSQVTMMFWYRQQPGQSLTLIATANQGSEATYESGFVIDKFPISRPNLTFSTLTVSNMSPEDSSIYLCSVEGGLIQYFGPGTRLLVL.

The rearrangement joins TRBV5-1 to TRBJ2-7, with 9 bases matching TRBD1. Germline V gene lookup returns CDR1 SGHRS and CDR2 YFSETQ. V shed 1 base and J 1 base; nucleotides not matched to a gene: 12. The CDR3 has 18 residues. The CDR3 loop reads CASSLWGEGDRESYEQYF. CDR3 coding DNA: TGCGCCAGCAGCTTGTGGGGAGAGGGGGACAGGGAGTCCTACGAGCAGTACTTC.

The CDR3 protein is CASGTGTGYEKLFF. CDR3 DNA: TGTGCCAGCGGAACGGGGACAGGATATGAAAAACTGTTTTTT. The chain links TRBV5-8 to TRBJ1-4, with 8 bases fitting TRBD1. The CDR3 length is 14 residues. Germline CDR1 is SGHTS and CDR2 is YDEGEE. V dropped 7 bases and J dropped 6; count of bases not matched to a gene: 8. Full variable domain (remainder filled in from reference TRBV5-8 and TRBJ1-4): EAGVTQSPTHLIKTRGQQATLRCSPISGHTSVYWYQQALGLGLQFLLWYDEGEERNRGNFPPRFSGRQFPNYSSELNVNALELEDSALYLCASGTGTGYEKLFFGSGTQLSVL.

The DNA of the CDR3 is TGTGCCAGTAGTCCTTTCGCCGGGACAAGATACGAGCAGTACTTC. The encoded protein is CASSPFAGTRYEQYF. The chain is built from TRBV19 and TRBJ2-7; tentatively, D is TRBD1 (6 bases). This CDR3 spans 15 amino acids. Germline values: CDR1 LNHDA, CDR2 SQIVND (reference sequence). Deletions cut 5 bases from V and 4 bases from J, with 18 bases between.

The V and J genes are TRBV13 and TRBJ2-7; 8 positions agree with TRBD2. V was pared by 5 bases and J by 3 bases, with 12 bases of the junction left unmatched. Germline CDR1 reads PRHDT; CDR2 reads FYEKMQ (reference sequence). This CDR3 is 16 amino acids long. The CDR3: CASSPEGIAGNYEQYF. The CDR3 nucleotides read TGTGCCAGCAGCCCGGAGGGGATAGCGGGAAACTACGAGCAGTACTTC.

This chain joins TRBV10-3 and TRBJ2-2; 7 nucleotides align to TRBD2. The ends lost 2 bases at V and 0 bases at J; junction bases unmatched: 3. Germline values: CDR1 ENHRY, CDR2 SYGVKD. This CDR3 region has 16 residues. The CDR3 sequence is CAISELGGTNTGELFF. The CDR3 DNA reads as TGTGCCATCAGTGAGCTCGGGGGGACGAACACCGGGGAGCTGTTTTTT.

CDR3 loop: CASSMDWQAEQYF. The CDR3 DNA sequence: TGCGCCAGCAGCATGGACTGGCAAGCAGAGCAGTACTTC. This chain joins TRBV4-3 and TRBJ2-7, with a possible D match to TRBD2 (5 bases). V lost 5 bases, J lost 7 bases, and 15 bases lay in between. Germline loops: CDR1 LGHNA, CDR2 YSLEER. CDR3 length equals 13 residues.

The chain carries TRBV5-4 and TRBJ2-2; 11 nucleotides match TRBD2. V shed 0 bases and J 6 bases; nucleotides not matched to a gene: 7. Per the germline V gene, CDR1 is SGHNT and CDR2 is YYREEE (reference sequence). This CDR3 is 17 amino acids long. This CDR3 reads CASSLVPSGGLPGELFF. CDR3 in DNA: TGTGCCAGCAGCTTGGTTCCTAGCGGGGGGTTGCCCGGGGAGCTGTTTTTT.

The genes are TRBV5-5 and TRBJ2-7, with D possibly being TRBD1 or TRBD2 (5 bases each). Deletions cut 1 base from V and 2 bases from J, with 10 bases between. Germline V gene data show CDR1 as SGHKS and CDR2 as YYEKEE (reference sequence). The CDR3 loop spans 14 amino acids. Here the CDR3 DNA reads TGTGCCAGCAGCTTGTGGGACGGTCCCTACGAGCAGTACTTC. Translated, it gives CASSLWDGPYEQYF.

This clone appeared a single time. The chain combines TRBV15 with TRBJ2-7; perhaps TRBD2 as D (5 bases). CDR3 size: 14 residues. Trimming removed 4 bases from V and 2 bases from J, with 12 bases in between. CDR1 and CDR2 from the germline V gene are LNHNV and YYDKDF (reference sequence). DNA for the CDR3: TGTGCCACCAGCATCCCCGGGGATACCTACGAGCAGTACTTC. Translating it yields CATSIPGDTYEQYF.

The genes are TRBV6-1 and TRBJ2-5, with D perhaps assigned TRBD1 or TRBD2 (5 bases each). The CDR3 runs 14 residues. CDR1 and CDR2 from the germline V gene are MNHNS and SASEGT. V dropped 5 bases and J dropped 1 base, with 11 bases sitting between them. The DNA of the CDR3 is TGTGCCAGCAGTAACCGGGGCCTCCAAGAGACCCAGTACTTC. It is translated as CASSNRGLQETQYF.

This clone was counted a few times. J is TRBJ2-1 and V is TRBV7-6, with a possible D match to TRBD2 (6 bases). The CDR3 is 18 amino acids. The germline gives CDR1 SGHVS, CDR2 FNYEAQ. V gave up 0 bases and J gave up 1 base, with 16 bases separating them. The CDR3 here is CASSLATSVLPSYNEQFF. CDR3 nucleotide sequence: TGTGCCAGCAGCTTAGCGACTAGTGTTTTGCCGTCCTACAATGAGCAGTTCTTC.

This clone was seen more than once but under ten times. As DNA, the CDR3 is TGTGCCAGCAGCTTGGGCGGCAGCTCACCCCTCCACTTT. As protein: CASSLGGSSPLHF. The chain recombines TRBV5-6 with TRBJ1-6; no clear D gene. The CDR3 has 13 residues. Germline CDR1 reads SGHDT; CDR2 reads YYEEEE. V was trimmed by 0 bases and J by 10 bases, leaving 8 bases between them.

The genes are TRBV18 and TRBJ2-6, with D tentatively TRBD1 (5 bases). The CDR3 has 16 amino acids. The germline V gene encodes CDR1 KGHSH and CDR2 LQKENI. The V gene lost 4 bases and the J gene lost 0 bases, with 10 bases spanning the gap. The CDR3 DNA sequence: TGTGCCAGCTCACTTGACAGCCACTCTGGGGCCAACGTCCTGACTTTC. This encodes CASSLDSHSGANVLTF.

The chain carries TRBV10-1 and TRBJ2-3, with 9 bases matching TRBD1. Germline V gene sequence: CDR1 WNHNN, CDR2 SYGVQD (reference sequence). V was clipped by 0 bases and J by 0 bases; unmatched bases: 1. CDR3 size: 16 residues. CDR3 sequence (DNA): TGCGCCAGCAGTGAGTCGACAGGGGGTAGCACAGATACGCAGTATTTT. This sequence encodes CASSESTGGSTDTQYF.

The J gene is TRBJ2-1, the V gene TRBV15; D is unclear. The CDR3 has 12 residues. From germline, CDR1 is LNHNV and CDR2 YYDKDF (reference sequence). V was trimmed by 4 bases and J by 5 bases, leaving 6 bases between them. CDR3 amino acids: CATSIGHNEQFF. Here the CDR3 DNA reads TGTGCCACCAGCATTGGGCACAATGAGCAGTTCTTC.

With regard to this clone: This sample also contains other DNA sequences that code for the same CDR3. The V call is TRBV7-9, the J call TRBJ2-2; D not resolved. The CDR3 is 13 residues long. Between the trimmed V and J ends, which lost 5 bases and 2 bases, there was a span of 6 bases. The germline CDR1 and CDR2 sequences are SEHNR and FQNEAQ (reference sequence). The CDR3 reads CASSPVNTGELFF. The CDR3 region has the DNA TGTGCCAGCAGCCCTGTCAACACCGGGGAGCTGTTTTTT.

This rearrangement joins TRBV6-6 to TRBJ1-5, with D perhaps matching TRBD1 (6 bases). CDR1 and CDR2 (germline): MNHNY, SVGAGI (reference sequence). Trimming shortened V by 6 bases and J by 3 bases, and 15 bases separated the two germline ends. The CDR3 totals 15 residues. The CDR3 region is CASSQGLGNNQPQHF. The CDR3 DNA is TGTGCCAGCAGCCAGGGGTTGGGAAACAATCAGCCCCAGCATTTT.

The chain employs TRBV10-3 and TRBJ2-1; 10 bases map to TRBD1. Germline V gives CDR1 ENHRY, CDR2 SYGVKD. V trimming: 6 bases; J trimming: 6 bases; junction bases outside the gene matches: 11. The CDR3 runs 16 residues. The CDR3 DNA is TGTGCCATCAGACGAGACCGGGACAGGGGTTCCAATGAGCAGTTCTTC. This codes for CAIRRDRDRGSNEQFF.

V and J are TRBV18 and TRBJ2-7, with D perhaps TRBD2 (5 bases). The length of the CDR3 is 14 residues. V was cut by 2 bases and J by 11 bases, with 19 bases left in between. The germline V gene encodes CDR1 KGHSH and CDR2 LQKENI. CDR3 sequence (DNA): TGTGCCAGCTCACCAGAGCACGATTTCTTGCGGGAGTACTTC. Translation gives CASSPEHDFLREYF.

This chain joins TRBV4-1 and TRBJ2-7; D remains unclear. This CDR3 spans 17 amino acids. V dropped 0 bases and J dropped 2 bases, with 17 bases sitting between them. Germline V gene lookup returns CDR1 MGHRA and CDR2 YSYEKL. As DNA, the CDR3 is TGCGCCAGCAGCCAAGAATTTGCACAGTCCCCTACCTACGAGCAGTACTTC. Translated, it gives CASSQEFAQSPTYEQYF.

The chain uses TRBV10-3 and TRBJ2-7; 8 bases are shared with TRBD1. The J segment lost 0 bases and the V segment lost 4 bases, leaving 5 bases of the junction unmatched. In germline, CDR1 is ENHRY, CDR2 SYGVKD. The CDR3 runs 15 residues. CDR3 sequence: CAISAGGQDSYEQYF. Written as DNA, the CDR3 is TGTGCCATCAGTGCAGGGGGACAGGACTCCTACGAGCAGTACTTC.

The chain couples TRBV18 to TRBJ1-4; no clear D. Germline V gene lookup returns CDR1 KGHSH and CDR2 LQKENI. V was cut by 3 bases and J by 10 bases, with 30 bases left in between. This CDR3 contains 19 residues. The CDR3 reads CASSPWEGFIQAWGVKLFF. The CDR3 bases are TGTGCCAGCTCACCTTGGGAGGGCTTCATCCAGGCCTGGGGAGTAAAACTGTTTTTT.

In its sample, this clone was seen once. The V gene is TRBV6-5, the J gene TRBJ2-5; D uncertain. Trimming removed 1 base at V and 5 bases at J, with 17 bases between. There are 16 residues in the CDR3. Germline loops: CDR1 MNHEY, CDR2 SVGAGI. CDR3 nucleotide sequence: TGTGCCAGCAGTTACTATTCGCTACCATCGGCGGAGACCCAGTACTTC. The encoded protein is CASSYYSLPSAETQYF.